Listed here are 15 T cell receptor beta chains from one sample, sequenced in a study of type 1 regulatory T cells. TCRdb recomputed calls from the reads with MiXCR, one row per CDR3 protein. This table holds approximately 97,000 distinct CDR3 sequences, about 28% found once. The sequenced material came from CD4+ T cells, either the whole sample or a sorted fraction (not recorded which). The receptor source for this set is a human donor in good health.

V usage is TRBV5-1 and J usage is TRBJ2-7; 8 bases agree with TRBD1. This CDR3 region has 15 residues. The ends lost 0 bases at V and 2 bases at J; junction bases unmatched: 4. Germline V CDR1 and CDR2: SGHRS, YFSETQ. The CDR3 DNA follows: TGCGCCAGCAGCTTGGGACAGGGGCCGACCTACGAGCAGTACTTC. Its protein is CASSLGQGPTYEQYF. Filled out from reference TRBV5-1 and TRBJ2-7, the complete variable domain reads KAGVTQTPRYLIKTRGQQVTLSCSPISGHRSVSWYQQTPGQGLQFLFEYFSETQRNKGNFPGRFSGRQFSNSRSEMNVSTLELGDSALYLCASSLGQGPTYEQYFGPGTRLTVT.

This clonotype turned up a few times. The V gene is TRBV6-5, the J gene TRBJ2-7; 10 bases line up with TRBD2. The trim removed 6 bases at V and 2 bases at J, leaving 4 bases unmatched. From germline, CDR1 is MNHEY and CDR2 SVGAGI. The CDR3 totals 14 residues. The CDR3 nucleotides read TGTGCCAGCAGAACCGGACTAGCGGCCTACGAGCAGTACTTC. This sequence encodes CASRTGLAAYEQYF.

The rearrangement uses TRBV3-1 and TRBJ1-3; no reliable D call. V lost 5 bases, J lost 3 bases, and 5 bases lay in between. The germline V gene has CDR1 LGHDT and CDR2 YNNKEL (reference sequence). This CDR3 has 12 amino acids. The CDR3 loop reads CASSAGGNTIYF. DNA for the CDR3: TGTGCCAGCAGCGCCGGTGGAAACACCATATATTTT.

The chain has TRBV7-2 and TRBJ2-5, with no clear D. V was shortened by 0 bases and J by 4 bases, with 3 bases between the two germline ends. The CDR3 has 12 amino acids. The V gene's germline CDR1 is SGHTA and CDR2 FQGNSA. CDR3 region: CASSLAGETQYF. The DNA for the CDR3 is TGTGCCAGCAGCTTAGCGGGAGAGACCCAGTACTTC.

The chain links TRBV12-3 or TRBV12-4 to TRBJ2-1, with D perhaps assigned TRBD1 or TRBD2 (6 bases each). With 10 bases removed from V and 4 bases from J, the gap between germline ends came to 14 bases. The CDR3 has 13 residues. This CDR3 is CATSRGGYNEQFF. CDR3 bases: TGTGCCACCAGCCGAGGGGGGTACAATGAGCAGTTCTTC.

This clonotype has just a few counts. The chain combines TRBV20-1 with TRBJ1-1; TRBD1 is a possible D gene (5 bases). The germline gives CDR1 DFQATT, CDR2 SNEGSKA (reference sequence). The CDR3 covers 14 residues. Trimming shortened V by 1 base and J by 3 bases, and 12 bases separated the two germline ends. As DNA, the CDR3 is TGCAGTGCTAGAGGACAAGACAGTTACACTGAAGCTTTCTTT. It codes for CSARGQDSYTEAFF.

This clonotype was picked up a small number of times. V usage is TRBV3-1 and J usage is TRBJ2-2, with 13 bases fitting TRBD2. The germline V gene has CDR1 LGHDT and CDR2 YNNKEL (reference sequence). The V segment lost 4 bases and the J segment 5 bases; nucleotides outside the gene matches: 1. CDR3 length equals 15 residues. The CDR3 loop is CASSLGLAGTGELFF. CDR3 nucleotide sequence: TGTGCCAGCAGCCTGGGACTAGCGGGAACCGGGGAGCTGTTTTTT.

This clonotype occurred a few times. This chain connects TRBV7-2 to TRBJ2-1; unclear D gene. CDR3 size: 13 residues. Germline-derived CDR1 and CDR2 are SGHTA and FQGNSA. V lost 0 bases to trimming and J lost 6 bases, with 6 bases between them. The CDR3 sequence: CASSLAEFNEQFF. CDR3 nucleotide sequence: TGTGCCAGCAGCTTAGCGGAGTTCAATGAGCAGTTCTTC.

The CDR3 nucleotides read TGTGCCAGCAGCTTAACAGGGAGGGGAGAGACCCAGTACTTC. Protein sequence: CASSLTGRGETQYF. The chain joins TRBV7-9 to TRBJ2-5; a possible D gene is TRBD2 (7 bases). With 2 bases removed from V and 4 bases from J, the gap between germline ends came to 11 bases. Germline values: CDR1 SEHNR, CDR2 FQNEAQ (reference sequence). This CDR3 comprises 14 residues.

The chain uses TRBV28 and TRBJ1-1; TRBD1 is a possible D gene (5 bases). The CDR3 sequence is 14 residues long. CDR1 MDHEN and CDR2 SYDVKM come from the germline V gene. Deletions cut 4 bases from V and 5 bases from J, with 14 bases between. The CDR3 DNA is TGTGCCAGCAGTTCGGTCGGGGCGAGGACTGAAGCTTTCTTT. It is translated as CASSSVGARTEAFF.

The chain combines TRBV29-1 with TRBJ2-1; D perhaps matches TRBD2 (6 bases). Germline V CDR1 and CDR2: SQVTM, ANQGSEA. The CDR3 contains 16 residues. Between the trimmed V and J ends, which lost 1 base and 6 bases, there was a span of 19 bases. CDR3 sequence (DNA): TGCAGCGTTGAAGTTTCCCGGAGGGTGGTAGGCAATGAGCAGTTCTTC. Encoded protein: CSVEVSRRVVGNEQFF.

This clonotype has a single count. This sequence joins TRBV4-2 and TRBJ2-5; 13 nucleotides align to TRBD2. CDR3 length: 18 residues. The germline V gene encodes CDR1 LGHNA and CDR2 YNFKEQ. Losses at the gene ends were 1 base for V and 7 bases for J; bases not matched to a gene: 12. The CDR3 coding sequence is TGTGCCAGCAGCCAAGGGACTAGCGGGAGCGGGACGCGTGGGACCCAGTACTTC. Protein sequence: CASSQGTSGSGTRGTQYF.

This clonotype has a handful of counts. The chain combines TRBV11-2 with TRBJ2-6, with 8 positions matching TRBD2. Germline assignment: CDR1 SGHAT and CDR2 FQNNGV. After removal of 2 bases from V and 2 bases from J, the junction contained 5 bases not matched to a gene. The CDR3 runs to 17 residues. Here the CDR3 DNA reads TGTGCCAGCAGCTTATGGGGTAGCGGGACTGGGGCCAACGTCCTGACTTTC. Protein: CASSLWGSGTGANVLTF.

This sequence joins TRBV15 and TRBJ2-3, with 8 bases aligning to TRBD2. Per the germline V gene, CDR1 is LNHNV and CDR2 is YYDKDF (reference sequence). CDR3 length: 17 amino acids. V was clipped by 1 base and J by 3 bases; unmatched bases: 9. The CDR3 bases are TGTGCCACCAGCAGAGTGGGAAGCGGGAGAGGGACAGATACGCAGTATTTT. Its translation is CATSRVGSGRGTDTQYF.

A few counts support this clonotype. The V call is TRBV20-1, the J call TRBJ2-3; possibly TRBD1 or TRBD2 for D (5 bases each). The CDR3 is 13 amino acids. Trimming removed 5 bases from V and 0 bases from J, with 9 bases in between. Looked up from germline, CDR1 is DFQATT and CDR2 is SNEGSKA (reference sequence). Here the CDR3 reads CSALGDSTDTQYF. The CDR3 region has the DNA TGCAGTGCTTTGGGGGATAGCACAGATACGCAGTATTTT.